This entry lists 31 T cell receptor beta chains sequenced from one sample in a study of shared clonotypes between healthy human individuals. The data were produced by immunoSEQ multiplex PCR, yet TCRdb's version contains in-frame clones alone and is incomplete. Seen here are about 2.3 million clones, approximately 95% observed once, and the top ten hold about 0.39%. The sample was naive CD4+ T cells from PBMCs. As to subset: CD45RA+ positively selected. The receptors come from a man between 18 and 29 years old in good health. Some clones in this sample may be carry-over from other donors' samples.

The rearrangement joins TRBV4-2 to TRBJ1-2; TRBD1 matches 10 bases. The V gene end was trimmed by 5 bases and the J gene end by 7 bases; junction bases not matched to a gene: 10. In germline, CDR1 is LGHNA, CDR2 YNFKEQ. The CDR3 is made up of 15 amino acids. The CDR3 DNA sequence: TGTGCCAGCAGCGCGCGTCCGACAGGGGGCGGTGGCTACACCTTC. Protein sequence: CASSARPTGGGGYTF.

The table lists this clone with a count of one. The chain is built from TRBV5-1 and TRBJ1-2; D may be TRBD1 (6 bases). Trimming took 3 bases from V and 4 from J, leaving 10 bases between them. CDR3 size: 13 residues. Germline V lookup: CDR1 SGHRS, CDR2 YFSETQ. CDR3 in amino acids: CASSSTGPYGYTF. CDR3 nucleotides: TGCGCCAGCAGCTCGACAGGACCCTATGGCTACACCTTC.

The gene calls are TRBV27 and TRBJ2-7, with D tentatively TRBD1 (6 bases). CDR1 and CDR2 from the germline V gene are MNHEY and SMNVEV (reference sequence). Deletions cut 5 bases from V and 3 bases from J, with 8 bases between. This CDR3 is 12 amino acids long. CDR3 sequence reads: CASSNRVYEQYF. The DNA for the CDR3 is TGTGCCAGCAGTAACAGGGTCTACGAGCAGTACTTC.

In the case of this clone: The sample has other DNA sequences that encode this CDR3 too. The rearrangement joins TRBV18 to TRBJ1-1; possibly TRBD1 for D (6 bases). The germline V gene has CDR1 KGHSH and CDR2 LQKENI. The CDR3 loop spans 14 amino acids. The germline V and J ends were trimmed by 6 bases and 0 bases, with 11 bases remaining between them. The CDR3 DNA sequence: TGTGCCAGCTCTACGACAGGCGTGAACACTGAAGCTTTCTTT. Amino acid sequence: CASSTTGVNTEAFF.

The chain couples TRBV6-1 to TRBJ1-3, with D uncertain. CDR3 length: 14 amino acids. Germline values: CDR1 MNHNS, CDR2 SASEGT. Trimming removed 8 bases at V and 2 bases at J, with 13 bases between. The CDR3 spells CASDGTEPGNTIYF. The CDR3 DNA reads TGTGCCAGCGACGGAACGGAACCTGGAAACACCATATATTTT.

CDR3 nucleotide sequence: TGCGCCAGCAGCTTGAGTTTGGGAGGGACCCCAGATACGCAGTATTTT. Protein sequence: CASSLSLGGTPDTQYF. The chain employs TRBV5-1 and TRBJ2-3; 7 positions agree with TRBD2. This CDR3 is built from 16 residues. Germline CDR1 and CDR2: SGHRS and YFSETQ. With V trimmed by 1 base and J by 4 bases, 9 bases remained unmatched.

The V call is TRBV11-2, the J call TRBJ1-3; D gene uncertain. Germline CDR1 SGHAT, CDR2 FQNNGV. V shed 0 bases and J shed 9 bases, with 9 bases lying between them. CDR3 length: 13 residues. CDR3 amino acids: CASSLDLEATIYF. The CDR3 DNA sequence: TGTGCCAGCAGCTTAGATCTCGAGGCCACCATATATTTT.

The rearrangement joins TRBV2 to TRBJ2-1; D gene uncertain. V was trimmed by 7 bases and J by 8 bases, leaving 18 bases between them. The germline gives CDR1 SNHLY, CDR2 FYNNEI. This CDR3 contains 14 residues. The CDR3 coding sequence is TGTGCCAGCAAGCCACAAGGACCTACGCATGAGCAGTTCTTC. Translating it yields CASKPQGPTHEQFF.

The chain joins TRBV5-1 to TRBJ2-2; 7 nucleotides line up with TRBD2. Trimming at V came to 4 bases and at J to 3 bases, leaving 6 bases not matched to a gene. The CDR3 is made up of 15 amino acids. Germline CDR1 and CDR2: SGHRS and YFSETQ. The CDR3 coding sequence is TGCGCCAGCAGCACGCGGGGAGGGGACACCGGGGAGCTGTTTTTT. Translation gives CASSTRGGDTGELFF.

The chain joins TRBV28 to TRBJ1-6; possibly TRBD1 for D (5 bases). V lost 4 bases, J lost 5 bases, and 15 bases lay in between. Germline V gene data show CDR1 as MDHEN and CDR2 as SYDVKM. The CDR3 is 16 residues long. The CDR3 region is CASSSAPGRDNSPLHF. Written as DNA, the CDR3 is TGTGCCAGCAGTTCAGCTCCGGGACGGGATAATTCACCCCTCCACTTT.

V is TRBV27 and J is TRBJ2-1; the D call may be TRBD1 or TRBD2 (6 bases each). The V end was cut by 7 bases, the J end by 6 bases, with 13 bases between. This CDR3 has 13 residues. The germline CDR1 and CDR2 sequences are MNHEY and SMNVEV (reference sequence). The CDR3 region is CASTGDSVNEQFF. CDR3 nucleotides: TGTGCCAGCACAGGGGACTCCGTCAATGAGCAGTTCTTC.

As DNA, the CDR3 is TGTGCCAGCAGCCCGGGACCGCTGGCTGGAAACACCATATATTTT. Amino acids: CASSPGPLAGNTIYF. The chain couples TRBV11-3 to TRBJ1-3, with D tentatively TRBD1 (5 bases). The CDR3 extends over 15 amino acids. V lost 5 bases, J lost 2 bases, and 13 bases lay in between. The germline V gene has CDR1 SGHNT and CDR2 YENEEA.

The chain recombines TRBV5-1 with TRBJ2-5; D remains unclear. Germline assignment: CDR1 SGHRS and CDR2 YFSETQ. This CDR3 region has 15 residues. Trimming removed 2 bases from V and 5 bases from J, with 16 bases in between. The CDR3 coding sequence is TGCGCCAGCAGCTTTTTACGGCAGCCCGGGGAGACCCAGTACTTC. It specifies CASSFLRQPGETQYF.

This clone was found once. The V and J genes are TRBV6-1 and TRBJ2-7; D is perhaps TRBD1 (6 bases). Trimming shortened V by 8 bases and J by 2 bases, and 13 bases separated the two germline ends. Germline V CDR1 and CDR2: MNHNS, SASEGT. This CDR3 comprises 13 residues. Here the CDR3 DNA reads TGTGCCAGCGGTAGACAGGCCCCCTACGAGCAGTACTTC. Protein sequence: CASGRQAPYEQYF.

This rearrangement joins TRBV6-1 to TRBJ1-3; D may be TRBD1 (5 bases). This CDR3 region has 18 residues. Trimming left V 3 bases short and J 5 bases short, with 23 bases between. Germline lookup yields CDR1 MNHNS and CDR2 SASEGT. The DNA for the CDR3 is TGTGCCAGCAGTGACGGCAGGGCCGGTCGGGTTTATAGAAACACCATATATTTT. It codes for CASSDGRAGRVYRNTIYF.

The chain employs TRBV7-9 and TRBJ2-3; D possibly uses TRBD1 or TRBD2 (6 bases each). V lost 0 bases and J lost 5, with 12 bases in between. CDR1 SEHNR and CDR2 FQNEAQ come from the germline V gene (reference sequence). This CDR3 has 15 amino acids. CDR3 loop: CASSLAGGWRDTQYF. The CDR3 DNA reads as TGTGCCAGCAGCTTAGCAGGGGGGTGGAGAGATACGCAGTATTTT.

About this clone: Other DNA sequences in the sample encode the same CDR3. The rearrangement links TRBV29-1 to TRBJ1-1; no definite D call. The CDR3 extends over 11 amino acids. Deletions cut 7 bases from V and 1 base from J, with 7 bases between. Germline CDR1 reads SQVTM; CDR2 reads ANQGSEA. The CDR3 coding sequence is TGCAGCGCCCGGGAGAACACTGAAGCTTTCTTT. Translated: CSARENTEAFF. Together with reference TRBV29-1 and TRBJ1-1, the CDR3 gives the full variable domain: SAVISQKPSRDICQRGTSLTIQCQVDSQVTMMFWYRQQPGQSLTLIATANQGSEATYESGFVIDKFPISRPNLTFSTLTVSNMSPEDSSIYLCSARENTEAFFGQGTRLTVV.

The gene calls are TRBV19 and TRBJ2-7, with D perhaps matching TRBD1 (6 bases). In germline, CDR1 is LNHDA, CDR2 SQIVND (reference sequence). V was pared by 4 bases and J by 2 bases, with 18 bases between. CDR3 length: 16 amino acids. The CDR3 DNA reads as TGTGCCAGTAGTAGTTATTCCGGGACACCAACCTACGAGCAGTACTTC. The encoded protein is CASSSYSGTPTYEQYF.

The rearrangement uses TRBV6-6 and TRBJ2-7; weak D call: TRBD1 (6 bases). The CDR3 covers 14 residues. Deletions cut 5 bases from V and 2 bases from J, with 13 bases between. CDR1 is MNHNY, CDR2 SVGAGI, per germline (reference sequence). The CDR3 loop reads CASSNLQGTYEQYF. In DNA, the CDR3 is TGTGCCAGCAGTAACCTACAGGGAACCTACGAGCAGTACTTC.

The chain links TRBV6-6 to TRBJ1-2; 10 positions match TRBD1. V lost 6 bases, J lost 2 bases, and 3 bases stayed unmatched. Germline CDR1 and CDR2: MNHNY and SVGAGI (reference sequence). The CDR3 has 14 residues. The DNA for the CDR3 is TGTGCCAGCAGCCAGACAGGGGGCAACTATGGCTACACCTTC. Translating gives CASSQTGGNYGYTF.

The chain combines TRBV6-1 with TRBJ1-3; TRBD1 might be the D (6 bases). CDR1 MNHNS and CDR2 SASEGT come from the germline V gene. V was cut by 6 bases and J by 8 bases, with 20 bases left in between. This CDR3 is 15 amino acids long. The CDR3 sequence is CASRELQGVPDTIYF. Written as DNA, the CDR3 is TGTGCCAGCAGGGAACTACAGGGTGTGCCGGACACCATATATTTT.

About this clone: The same CDR3 can be traced to other DNA sequences in this sample. CDR3 coding DNA: TGTGCCAGCAGTTTAGGAGCGGGGAGCTACGAGCAGTACTTC. Residues: CASSLGAGSYEQYF. The chain employs TRBV28 and TRBJ2-7, with 7 bases aligning to TRBD2. After removal of 2 bases from V and 3 bases from J, the junction contained 4 bases not matched to a gene. The V gene's germline CDR1 is MDHEN and CDR2 SYDVKM. The CDR3 contains 14 residues.

This clone appeared a single time. The genes are TRBV28 and TRBJ2-1; no firm D call. Deletions cut 4 bases from V and 5 bases from J, with 12 bases between. Germline V gene data show CDR1 as MDHEN and CDR2 as SYDVKM. The length of the CDR3 is 14 residues. The CDR3 loop reads CASSSRYHNNEQFF. Here the CDR3 DNA reads TGTGCCAGCAGTTCGCGATATCATAACAATGAGCAGTTCTTC.

The chain combines TRBV9 with TRBJ2-5; D might be TRBD1 or TRBD2, each matching 5 bases. The V end was cut by 6 bases, the J end by 3 bases, with 18 bases between. This CDR3 spans 15 amino acids. CDR1 SGDLS and CDR2 YYNGEE come from the germline V gene. DNA of the CDR3: TGTGCCAGCACCCAAGGTCAGAGGGGAGAAGAGACCCAGTACTTC. Translating gives CASTQGQRGEETQYF. Looking up the rest from reference TRBV9 and TRBJ2-5 gives the full variable domain: DSGVTQTPKHLITATGQRVTLRCSPRSGDLSVYWYQQSLDQGLQFLIQYYNGEERAKGNILERFSAQQFPDLHSELNLSSLELGDSALYFCASTQGQRGEETQYFGPGTRLLVL.

A word on this clone: Its ends do not fully match the called genes, so a read error is possible. The chain employs TRBV2 and TRBJ1-1, with D possibly being TRBD1 (5 bases). Germline V lookup: CDR1 SNHLY, CDR2 FYNNEI. This CDR3 has 14 amino acids. CDR3 protein: CASRTPLRVQGVIF. As DNA, the CDR3 is TGTGCCAGCAGGACCCCCCTTAGGGTACAAGGGGTAATCTTT.

The chain links TRBV28 to TRBJ1-1, with D unresolved. The CDR3 extends over 12 amino acids. Germline V lookup: CDR1 MDHEN, CDR2 SYDVKM. The germline V and J ends were trimmed by 6 bases and 8 bases, with 13 bases remaining between them. Written as DNA, the CDR3 is TGTGCCAGCAGGTTAGAGACCTCAGAAGCTTTCTTT. Translating gives CASRLETSEAFF.

The J gene is TRBJ2-5, the V gene TRBV7-3; 10 nucleotides line up with TRBD2. This CDR3 spans 15 amino acids. J gave up 5 bases and V 5 bases, and 8 bases lay outside the gene matches. CDR1 and CDR2 (germline): SGHTA, FQGTGA. The CDR3 loop reads CASSLSSGSRETQYF. Here the CDR3 DNA reads TGTGCCAGCAGCCTATCTAGCGGGAGTCGGGAGACCCAGTACTTC.

The chain uses TRBV7-2 and TRBJ1-2, with 7 nucleotides matching TRBD1. The V and J ends lost 2 bases and 2 bases, in that order; junction bases with no gene match: 5. This CDR3 is 15 amino acids long. CDR1 SGHTA and CDR2 FQGNSA come from the germline V gene. This chain's CDR3 is CASSLYDRVNYGYTF. CDR3 DNA: TGTGCCAGCAGCTTATACGACAGGGTGAACTATGGCTACACCTTC.

The gene calls are TRBV5-1 and TRBJ2-1; D gene ambiguous. CDR3 length equals 15 residues. The V gene's germline CDR1 is SGHRS and CDR2 YFSETQ. V was shortened by 4 bases and J by 0 bases, with 11 bases between the two germline ends. CDR3 amino acids: CASSTAVSSYNEQFF. DNA for the CDR3: TGCGCCAGCAGCACCGCTGTCAGCTCCTACAATGAGCAGTTCTTC.

This chain links TRBV7-2 with TRBJ1-4, with TRBD1 matching over 7 bases. Per the germline V gene, CDR1 is SGHTA and CDR2 is FQGNSA. The length of the CDR3 is 14 residues. V was pared by 4 bases and J by 8 bases, with 7 bases of the junction left unmatched. Here the CDR3 reads CASSSTGAGEKLFF. CDR3 nucleotide sequence: TGTGCCAGCAGCTCAACAGGGGCGGGAGAAAAACTGTTTTTT.

The rearrangement joins TRBV28 to TRBJ1-4, with no clear D. The V end lost 8 bases, the J end lost 5 bases, and 15 bases lay between the germline ends. This CDR3 spans 14 amino acids. Germline V gene sequence: CDR1 MDHEN, CDR2 SYDVKM. CDR3 sequence: CASVRLVGNEKLFF. CDR3 sequence (DNA): TGTGCCAGCGTTCGGCTCGTCGGCAATGAAAAACTGTTTTTT. The full variable domain, with the rest looked up from reference TRBV28 and TRBJ1-4, is DVKVTQSSRYLVKRTGEKVFLECVQDMDHENMFWYRQDPGLGLRLIYFSYDVKMKEKGDIPEGYSVSREKKERFSLILESASTNQTSMYLCASVRLVGNEKLFFGSGTQLSVL.